This T cell receptor (beta chain) was captured in a study of blood T cell repertoires in COVID-19. TCRdb keeps only in-frame clones here, not all; method: immunoSEQ multiplex PCR. The sample includes approximately 180,000 clones, approximately 82% seen only once; the top ten take more than 4%. The CDR3 loop spans 16 amino acids. Germline V CDR1 and CDR2: LGHNA, YSLEER. Losses at the gene ends were 1 base for V and 4 bases for J; bases not matched to a gene: 8. V gene TRBV4-3 combines with J gene TRBJ1-2; 8 bases map to TRBD1. Sequencing input: PBMCs or T cells enriched from blood (not recorded which). The clonotype comes from a woman aged 55-69 years with acute COVID-19. CDR3 nucleotides: TGCGCCAGCAGCCAAGTCCGGACAGGGTTTGGCTATGGCTACACCTTC. This codes for CASSQVRTGFGYGYTF.